These 26 T cell receptor beta chains were sequenced from one sample in a study of OX40 agonist ivuxolimab in advanced cancers. Profiled with immunoSEQ multiplex PCR; TCRdb holds only in-frame clones, not every one. Here the sample spans about 60,000 clones, roughly nine tenths being singletons. Sequences were derived from CD4+ or CD8+ T cells sorted from blood, sampled in a trial of the OX40 agonist ivuxolimab. These receptors were taken from an adult with an advanced solid tumor such as melanoma, head and neck, liver or kidney cancer.

The rearrangement joins TRBV28 to TRBJ2-5; 12 bases are a match to TRBD1. Germline trimming cut 5 bases from V and 5 bases from J; bases unmatched to any gene: 6. This CDR3 region has 15 residues. Germline-derived CDR1 and CDR2 are MDHEN and SYDVKM. CDR3 nucleotides: TGTGCCAGCAGTAGCCGGGACAGGGGGCTGGAGACCCAGTACTTC. Translation: CASSSRDRGLETQYF.

This clone was seen a few times. The chain links TRBV5-1 to TRBJ2-2; a possible D gene is TRBD1 (5 bases). CDR1 SGHRS and CDR2 YFSETQ come from the germline V gene. This CDR3 spans 15 amino acids. Between the trimmed V and J ends, which lost 3 bases and 0 bases, there was a span of 9 bases. In DNA, the CDR3 is TGCGCCAGCAGCTCCAGGGTCGCGAACACCGGGGAGCTGTTTTTT. Protein product: CASSSRVANTGELFF.

The CDR3 reads CATGSLADNEQFF. In DNA, the CDR3 is TGTGCCACTGGGTCCCTAGCGGACAATGAGCAGTTCTTC. This chain connects TRBV10-3 to TRBJ2-1; 7 positions match TRBD2. Germline-derived CDR1 and CDR2 are ENHRY and SYGVKD. V dropped 10 bases and J dropped 5; count of bases not matched to a gene: 8. This CDR3 contains 13 residues.

Comments on this clone: One end of the junction fails to match germline, which may point to a read error. Other DNA sequences in the sample encode the same CDR3. This chain links TRBV6-6 with TRBJ2-7; the D is unclear. This CDR3 comprises 12 residues. Germline V CDR1 and CDR2: MNHNY, SVGAGI (reference sequence). The CDR3 spells CASMGVTYEQYF. CDR3 DNA sequence: TGCGCCAGCATGGGCGTTACCTACGAGCAGTACTTC.

The rearrangement links TRBV11-2 to TRBJ2-7; D is uncertain. V was trimmed by 1 base and J by 3 bases, leaving 4 bases between them. This CDR3 has 12 amino acids. Germline V CDR1 and CDR2: SGHAT, FQNNGV. The CDR3 protein is CASSLVLYEQYF. The CDR3 DNA is TGTGCCAGCAGCTTAGTTCTCTACGAGCAGTACTTC.

CDR3 coding DNA: TGTGCCAGTAGTGGCCCACAGGGGGGTTCTTTTCAGCCCCAGCATTTT. Its protein product is CASSGPQGGSFQPQHF. The V and J genes are TRBV19 and TRBJ1-5; the match to TRBD1 covers 8 bases. J was trimmed by 6 bases and V by 5 bases; bases with no gene match: 12. Per germline, CDR1 LNHDA and CDR2 SQIVND (reference sequence). The CDR3 is 16 residues long.

The chain combines TRBV29-1 with TRBJ1-2; D is undetermined. CDR3 size: 14 residues. The germline gives CDR1 SQVTM, CDR2 ANQGSEA. V shed 4 bases and J shed 7 bases, with 19 bases lying between them. CDR3 in amino acids: CSVGEGPLTGGYTF. Written as DNA, the CDR3 is TGCAGCGTTGGCGAGGGTCCCCTAACCGGTGGCTACACCTTC.

The V call is TRBV27, the J call TRBJ2-3, with D unclear. The CDR3 runs to 11 residues. Trimming cost V 8 bases and J 1 base, with 4 bases left between them. The V gene's germline CDR1 is MNHEY and CDR2 SMNVEV (reference sequence). CDR3 protein: CASCRTDTQYF. DNA of the CDR3: TGTGCCAGCTGTCGCACAGATACGCAGTATTTT.

The chain couples TRBV2 to TRBJ2-4; D call uncertain. Germline V gene sequence: CDR1 SNHLY, CDR2 FYNNEI. Trimming stripped 1 base from V and 6 bases from J, with 7 bases between. CDR3 size: 13 residues. CDR3 nucleotides: TGTGCCAGCAGTGAAGGTCAGCCAAACATTCAGTACTTC. This gives the protein CASSEGQPNIQYF.

The V gene is TRBV5-4, the J gene TRBJ2-5, with 10 positions matching TRBD2. CDR1 and CDR2 (germline): SGHNT, YYREEE (reference sequence). With V trimmed by 2 bases and J by 4 bases, 5 bases remained unmatched. The CDR3 is 15 amino acids. Written as DNA, the CDR3 is TGTGCCAGCAGCTTTGCTAGCGGGAGCCGAGAGACCCAGTACTTC. Protein: CASSFASGSRETQYF.

The chain combines TRBV4-3 with TRBJ1-2; 8 bases are a match to TRBD1. V lost 4 bases to trimming and J lost 6 bases; unmatched junction nucleotides: 13. Germline CDR1 is LGHNA and CDR2 is YSLEER. This CDR3 has 16 amino acids. This chain's CDR3 is CASSRRGQGQGHGYTF. In DNA form, the CDR3 reads TGCGCCAGCAGCCGCCGCGGACAGGGTCAGGGGCATGGCTACACCTTC.

The chain uses TRBV5-1 and TRBJ2-5; weak D call: TRBD2 (5 bases). The J call may be mistaken, given a closer DNA end match to TRBJ2-7. Germline CDR1 is SGHRS and CDR2 is YFSETQ. The CDR3 spans 13 residues. CDR3 protein: CASSLNGLYEQYF. CDR3 nucleotide sequence: TGCGCCAGCAGCTTGAATGGACTTTACGAGCAGTACTTC.

The genes are TRBV11-3 and TRBJ2-2; 8 bases map to TRBD2. V was clipped by 6 bases and J by 2 bases; unmatched bases: 8. CDR1 and CDR2 (germline): SGHNT, YENEEA. The CDR3 loop spans 16 amino acids. CDR3 amino acids: CASRPTLAVNTGELFF. The CDR3 nucleotides are TGTGCCAGCAGACCTACACTAGCGGTAAACACCGGGGAGCTGTTTTTT. Full variable domain (missing parts from reference TRBV11-3 and TRBJ2-2): EAGVVQSPRYKIIEKKQPVAFWCNPISGHNTLYWYLQNLGQGPELLIRYENEEAVDDSQLPKDRFSAERLKGVDSTLKIQPAELGDSAVYLCASRPTLAVNTGELFFGEGSRLTVL.

The chain recombines TRBV4-1 with TRBJ2-5, with D uncertain. This CDR3 comprises 14 residues. The germline V gene encodes CDR1 MGHRA and CDR2 YSYEKL. V dropped 2 bases and J dropped 0 bases, with 7 bases sitting between them. CDR3 sequence (DNA): TGCGCCAGCAGCCAATTAGGGTACCAAGAGACCCAGTACTTC. Its protein product is CASSQLGYQETQYF.

The chain employs TRBV5-4 and TRBJ2-7; the D gene could be TRBD1 or TRBD2 (5 bases each). Looked up from germline, CDR1 is SGHNT and CDR2 is YYREEE (reference sequence). V was trimmed by 0 bases and J by 2 bases, leaving 6 bases between them. The CDR3 length is 13 residues. The CDR3, as DNA: TGTGCCAGCAGCTTGGGGGGGACCTACGAGCAGTACTTC. Protein sequence: CASSLGGTYEQYF.

This clone appeared once. The genes are TRBV7-2 and TRBJ2-7; 10 bases match TRBD2. Germline V gene data show CDR1 as SGHTA and CDR2 as FQGNSA. The CDR3 is 15 residues long. V shed 1 base and J 3 bases; nucleotides not matched to a gene: 3. CDR3 loop: CASSLGGLAVYEQYF. The CDR3 nucleotides read TGTGCCAGCAGCTTAGGAGGACTAGCGGTCTACGAGCAGTACTTC.

Only a few counts were recorded for this clone. The chain uses TRBV10-1 and TRBJ2-7; D is unresolved. The ends were cut back, 0 bases at V and 2 bases at J, with 2 bases in the middle. Germline V gives CDR1 WNHNN, CDR2 SYGVQD (reference sequence). The CDR3 contains 12 residues. The CDR3 reads CASSESPYEQYF. The CDR3 DNA follows: TGCGCCAGCAGTGAGTCCCCCTACGAGCAGTACTTC.

The CDR3 DNA reads TGTGCCAGCATCACTAGCGGGAGCTACGAGCAGTACTTC. This encodes CASITSGSYEQYF. The J gene is TRBJ2-7, the V gene TRBV7-3, with TRBD2 identical over 11 bases. V gave up 7 bases and J gave up 3 bases; unmatched junction bases: 2. The CDR3 extends over 13 amino acids. Germline CDR1 is SGHTA and CDR2 is FQGTGA.

The CDR3 region is CASSSASGTGYEQYF. CDR3 nucleotide sequence: TGTGCCAGCAGCTCCGCTAGCGGGACGGGGTACGAGCAGTACTTC. The chain employs TRBV7-2 and TRBJ2-7; 9 positions match TRBD2. The V segment lost 4 bases and the J segment 4 bases; nucleotides outside the gene matches: 8. Germline lookup yields CDR1 SGHTA and CDR2 FQGNSA. The CDR3 spans 15 residues.

The V gene is TRBV19, the J gene TRBJ2-3; 11 bases map to TRBD1. Germline CDR1 is LNHDA and CDR2 is SQIVND (reference sequence). The CDR3 has 16 residues. Unmatched junction bases numbered 11, after V lost 5 bases and J lost 7 bases. CDR3 region: CASSPGQGASPYTQYF. DNA for the CDR3: TGTGCCAGTAGTCCCGGACAGGGGGCATCCCCATATACGCAGTATTTT.

The chain combines TRBV29-1 with TRBJ2-7, with D unclear. The germline V gene has CDR1 SQVTM and CDR2 ANQGSEA. The V end lost 1 base, the J end lost 0 bases, and 10 bases lay between the germline ends. The CDR3 runs to 14 residues. As DNA, the CDR3 is TGCAGCGTTGAAGTCTTCTGGGGCTCCTACGAGCAGTACTTC. Amino acid sequence: CSVEVFWGSYEQYF.

The chain recombines TRBV5-6 with TRBJ2-1; maybe TRBD1 (5 bases). The CDR3 covers 13 residues. The V gene lost 0 bases and the J gene lost 8 bases, with 9 bases spanning the gap. Germline-derived CDR1 and CDR2 are SGHDT and YYEEEE. The DNA of the CDR3 is TGTGCCAGCAGCTTGGACAGGATGGATGAGCAGTTCTTC. Amino acid sequence: CASSLDRMDEQFF.

This rearrangement joins TRBV7-3 to TRBJ2-5; D uncertain. CDR3 length: 15 amino acids. The ends were cut back, 2 bases at V and 6 bases at J, with 16 bases in the middle. Per germline, CDR1 SGHTA and CDR2 FQGTGA. CDR3 sequence: CASSLARGPTQTQYF. For the CDR3, the DNA is TGTGCCAGCAGCTTAGCGCGAGGACCCACCCAGACCCAGTACTTC.

The V and J genes are TRBV5-4 and TRBJ2-7, with 7 bases lining up with TRBD2. Per the germline V gene, CDR1 is SGHNT and CDR2 is YYREEE (reference sequence). Unmatched junction bases numbered 9, after V lost 4 bases and J lost 2 bases. The CDR3 has 15 amino acids. The CDR3: CASSRPLATTYEQYF. CDR3 bases: TGTGCCAGCAGCAGACCACTAGCGACGACCTACGAGCAGTACTTC.

The rearrangement uses TRBV5-4 and TRBJ1-2, with D unresolved. This CDR3 has 14 amino acids. V was shortened by 1 base and J by 4 bases, with 11 bases between the two germline ends. Per the germline V gene, CDR1 is SGHNT and CDR2 is YYREEE (reference sequence). The CDR3 coding sequence is TGTGCCAGCAGCTTGCGGGCGGATAGCTATGGCTACACCTTC. As protein: CASSLRADSYGYTF.

This clone was counted once. The J gene is TRBJ2-5, the V gene TRBV10-2; perhaps D is TRBD1 or TRBD2 (5 bases each). V was pared by 3 bases and J by 4 bases, with 18 bases between. CDR1 and CDR2 (germline): WSHSY, SAAADI. This CDR3 has 16 amino acids. Here the CDR3 DNA reads TGCGCCAGCAGTGACCTCGAGGGGCGATTCAGAGAGACCCAGTACTTC. Protein: CASSDLEGRFRETQYF.